A single sample is the source of the 20 T cell receptor beta chains below, sequenced in a study of response to subunit inactivated influenza vaccine. TCRdb fed the RT-PCR reads into MiXCR, producing one record per CDR3 protein. The table lists roughly 650,000 distinct CDR3 sequences, 14% of them singletons. The sample here was PBMCs from blood, taken around two weeks before vaccination. Every receptor here comes from a man aged 45-65 years who received an inactivated influenza vaccine.

Only a few counts were recorded for this clonotype. The V call is TRBV12-3 or TRBV12-4, the J call TRBJ2-7, with D perhaps matching TRBD1 (6 bases). The CDR3 is 12 residues long. Between the trimmed V and J ends, which lost 5 bases and 3 bases, there was a span of 8 bases. CDR3 in DNA: TGTGCCAGCAGTCACAGGGTCTACGAGCAGTACTTC. This gives the protein CASSHRVYEQYF.

This clonotype turned up a few times. The rearrangement joins TRBV4-2 to TRBJ2-7; 9 bases align to TRBD2. V lost 0 bases to trimming and J lost 9 bases; unmatched junction nucleotides: 9. CDR1 and CDR2 from the germline V gene are LGHNA and YNFKEQ. The CDR3 has 15 amino acids. CDR3 DNA: TGTGCCAGCAGCCAAGAAGCGGGGGGCTCTCTTCGGCAGTACTTC. Its translation is CASSQEAGGSLRQYF.

This clonotype was found a few times. The CDR3, as DNA: TGTGCCAGTAGTACTGGTCCGAATCAGCCCCAGCATTTT. Its translation is CASSTGPNQPQHF. The V and J genes are TRBV19 and TRBJ1-5; D not resolved. V was pared by 4 bases and J by 4 bases, with 8 bases between. The V gene's germline CDR1 is LNHDA and CDR2 SQIVND (reference sequence). The CDR3 totals 13 residues. The full variable domain, in which reference TRBV19 and TRBJ1-5 provide the parts outside the CDR3, is DGGITQSPKYLFRKEGQNVTLSCEQNLNHDAMYWYRQDPGQGLRLIYYSQIVNDFQKGDIAEGYSVSREKKESFPLTVTSAQKNPTAFYLCASSTGPNQPQHFGDGTRLSIL.

The V and J genes are TRBV10-3 and TRBJ2-3, with 7 bases fitting TRBD1. Germline V gene lookup returns CDR1 ENHRY and CDR2 SYGVKD. The V and J ends lost 7 bases and 0 bases, in that order; junction bases with no gene match: 7. There are 15 residues in the CDR3. CDR3 nucleotide sequence: TGTGCCATCACGCGAACAGGGGCTAGCACAGATACGCAGTATTTT. As protein: CAITRTGASTDTQYF.

This clonotype was seen more than once but under ten times. At one end, the junction sequence differs from germline, possibly due to a read error. The genes are TRBV7-7 and TRBJ2-3; D may be TRBD1 (8 bases). Germline V gene data show CDR1 as SSHAT and CDR2 as FNYEAQ (reference sequence). The CDR3 spans 15 residues. CDR3 DNA: TGTGCTAGCAGTCCCACAGGGGGGGTTGCAGATACGCAGTATTTT. Its protein product is CASSPTGGVADTQYF.

This rearrangement joins TRBV4-1 to TRBJ2-7, with 11 bases fitting TRBD2. Per germline, CDR1 MGHRA and CDR2 YSYEKL. The junction had 9 bases not matched to a gene; V was cut back by 3 bases and J by 5 bases. The CDR3 is 16 residues long. The CDR3 DNA is TGCGCCAGCAGCCAGCAAGTGACTAGCGGGGCCCACGAGCAGTACTTC. This encodes CASSQQVTSGAHEQYF.

This clonotype was seen only a few times. V and J are TRBV10-3 and TRBJ2-7; the match to TRBD1 covers 8 bases. The germline V gene has CDR1 ENHRY and CDR2 SYGVKD. V shed 3 bases, J shed 6 bases, and the junction held 13 bases outside the gene matches. This CDR3 comprises 16 residues. CDR3 DNA sequence: TGTGCCATCAGTGACCCAAGGGGACAGGAGTCCGGCGAGCAGTACTTC. Residues: CAISDPRGQESGEQYF.

This rearrangement joins TRBV6-2 or TRBV6-3 to TRBJ1-5; D is ambiguous. Germline loops: CDR1 MNHEY, CDR2 SVGEGT. The CDR3 has 14 residues. Trimming cost V 2 bases and J 6 bases, with 11 bases left between them. The CDR3 spells CASSYGSGFQPQHF. For the CDR3, the DNA is TGTGCCAGCAGTTACGGATCGGGATTTCAGCCCCAGCATTTT.

This clonotype showed up many times. V usage is TRBV10-3 and J usage is TRBJ2-7; 9 bases fit TRBD1. After removal of 8 bases from V and 1 base from J, the junction contained 9 bases not matched to a gene. CDR3 length: 15 residues. Germline loops: CDR1 ENHRY, CDR2 SYGVKD. The CDR3 sequence: CAIGTGGVRSYEQYF. The CDR3 region has the DNA TGTGCCATCGGTACAGGGGGCGTACGGTCCTACGAGCAGTACTTC.

The J gene is TRBJ2-5, the V gene TRBV7-8; 8 bases map to TRBD2. V lost 5 bases to trimming and J lost 2 bases; unmatched junction nucleotides: 10. This CDR3 has 16 amino acids. Per germline, CDR1 SGHVS and CDR2 FQNEAQ. The CDR3 sequence is CASSLLATSGQETQYF. The CDR3 bases are TGTGCCAGCAGCCTCCTCGCCACTAGCGGACAAGAGACCCAGTACTTC.

The CDR3 DNA is TGTGCCAGCAGTTCGTCCCCATTGGGGACCCAGTACTTC. Amino acid sequence: CASSSSPLGTQYF. V usage is TRBV27 and J usage is TRBJ2-5; D is uncertain. The V end lost 4 bases, the J end lost 7 bases, and 13 bases lay between the germline ends. CDR3 length: 13 residues. Germline loops: CDR1 MNHEY, CDR2 SMNVEV (reference sequence).

The rearrangement joins TRBV5-1 to TRBJ2-6; no definite D call. Germline values: CDR1 SGHRS, CDR2 YFSETQ. The V end lost 1 base, the J end lost 0 bases, and 8 bases lay between the germline ends. CDR3 size: 16 residues. CDR3 protein: CASSLPQDSGANVLTF. The CDR3, as DNA: TGCGCCAGCAGCTTGCCACAAGACTCTGGGGCCAACGTCCTGACTTTC.

V is TRBV5-1 and J is TRBJ2-1, with 14 bases identical to TRBD2. This CDR3 spans 15 amino acids. J gave up 9 bases and V 4 bases, and 6 bases lay outside the gene matches. Looked up from germline, CDR1 is SGHRS and CDR2 is YFSETQ. CDR3 sequence (DNA): TGCGCCAGCAGCAAAGGGACTAGCGGGGGCCGTGAGCAGTTCTTC. Amino acid sequence: CASSKGTSGGREQFF.

This chain uses TRBV12-3 or TRBV12-4 with TRBJ2-7, with D possibly being TRBD2 (5 bases). V lost 5 bases to trimming and J lost 6 bases, with 14 bases between them. This CDR3 has 13 residues. The DNA for the CDR3 is TGTGCCAGCAGTACGACTATGGACGGCGAGCAGTACTTC. Its protein product is CASSTTMDGEQYF.

This clonotype showed up just a few times. V is TRBV12-3 or TRBV12-4 and J is TRBJ2-1, with D possibly TRBD2 on 6 matching bases. The CDR3 length is 15 residues. With 5 bases removed from V and 8 bases from J, the gap between germline ends came to 19 bases. The CDR3: CASSRRLEGSYEQFF. The CDR3 region has the DNA TGTGCCAGCAGTCGGAGACTAGAAGGGAGTTATGAGCAGTTCTTC.

This clonotype was seen a few times. This chain uses TRBV12-3 or TRBV12-4 with TRBJ2-2; either TRBD1 or TRBD2 may supply D (6 bases each). This CDR3 contains 17 residues. Deletions cut 3 bases from V and 2 bases from J, with 16 bases between. This CDR3 reads CASSFWGAPINTGELFF. The CDR3, as DNA: TGTGCCAGCAGTTTTTGGGGGGCGCCGATCAACACCGGGGAGCTGTTTTTT.

V and J are TRBV4-3 and TRBJ2-6; D not certain. CDR1 is LGHNA, CDR2 YSLEER, per germline. The CDR3 length is 17 residues. Between the trimmed V and J ends, which lost 1 base and 4 bases, there was a span of 14 bases. The CDR3 DNA is TGCGCCAGCAGCCAAGGCGTACTTACGGGCGGGGCCAACGTCCTGACTTTC. Translating it yields CASSQGVLTGGANVLTF.

This clonotype appeared a few times. The rearrangement links TRBV2 to TRBJ2-3, with D tentatively TRBD1 or TRBD2 (5 bases each). Germline V CDR1 and CDR2: SNHLY, FYNNEI. This CDR3 region has 12 residues. The ends were cut back, 6 bases at V and 9 bases at J, with 13 bases in the middle. CDR3 DNA sequence: TGTGCCAGCAGGGGGGACGTGATCACGCAGTATTTT. It translates to CASRGDVITQYF.

The genes are TRBV18 and TRBJ2-5, with unresolved D. CDR1 and CDR2 (germline): KGHSH, LQKENI. CDR3 length equals 14 residues. Trimming removed 0 bases at V and 1 base at J, with 6 bases between. The CDR3 here is CASSPPEPQETQYF. The CDR3 DNA reads TGTGCCAGCTCACCACCGGAGCCCCAAGAGACCCAGTACTTC.

V gene TRBV7-9 combines with J gene TRBJ1-6; D might be TRBD1 (5 bases). The CDR3 extends over 15 amino acids. The V gene's germline CDR1 is SEHNR and CDR2 FQNEAQ (reference sequence). Trimming shortened V by 1 base and J by 6 bases, and 10 bases separated the two germline ends. CDR3 protein: CASSLGGALNSPLHF. DNA for the CDR3: TGTGCCAGCAGCTTAGGAGGGGCCCTTAATTCACCCCTCCACTTT.